This T cell receptor (beta chain) comes out of a study of Tregs in tolerant kidney transplant recipients. Study outcomes and limitations: The small number of patients limits these findings pending further validation.

Only in-frame clones appear in the TCRdb table, and some are missing; sequencing was by immunoSEQ multiplex PCR. The table includes tens of thousands of clones, 87% detected once. This clone has only a few counts. What it recognizes is unknown. Mixed chimerism was transient after nonmyeloablative marrow transplants from related graft donors. The V end was cut by 2 bases, the J end by 4 bases, with 11 bases between. This CDR3 contains 15 residues. The germline gives CDR1 MNHNY, CDR2 SVGAGI (reference sequence). The chain uses TRBV6-6 and TRBJ1-4; weak D call: TRBD1 (6 bases). This clonotype was obtained from a human patient who received a combined kidney and bone marrow transplant. Part of the T cell pool may stem from the graft donor. The sequenced sample was CD4+ T cells from blood (PBMCs), obtained 6 months after the transplant. The CDR3 nucleotides read TGTGCCAGCAGTTACGGACAGCTCAATAATGAAAAACTGTTTTTT. Amino acids: CASSYGQLNNEKLFF.